This record covers a single T cell receptor beta chain. This record comes from a study of shared clonotypes between healthy human individuals. CD8 cells regarded as naive lacked CD45RO, were positively chosen for CCR7, and omitted terminally differentiated effector memory CD45RA+ cells. Profiling relied on immunoSEQ multiplex PCR, and the TCRdb table lists in-frame clones only, not all of them. The sample lists hundreds of thousands of clones, about 95% seen once, with about 0.12% in the top ten. Germline assignment: CDR1 SGHTS and CDR2 YDEGEE. This CDR3 has 14 residues. V dropped 2 bases and J dropped 5; count of bases not matched to a gene: 5.

The V gene is TRBV5-8, the J gene TRBJ2-7; TRBD2 agrees at 9 bases. Source material: naive CD8+ T cells sorted from blood. The source is a woman aged 25 to 39 in good health. In DNA, the CDR3 is TGTGCCAGCAGCTTTAGCGGGAGTATCGACGAGCAGTACTTC. This translates into CASSFSGSIDEQYF.